The 25 T cell receptor beta chains below come from one sample, sequenced in a study of blood T cell repertoires in COVID-19. Assay used: immunoSEQ multiplex PCR; TCRdb lists only in-frame clones, some missing. Here the sample spans 200,000 to 300,000 clones, around 87% being singletons. The sample taken for sequencing was peripheral blood. The receptors derive from a woman aged 60-70 years with COVID-19, enrolled during active disease.

The chain couples TRBV7-3 to TRBJ2-3; TRBD2 might be the D (5 bases). The CDR3 runs to 14 residues. Trimming left V 5 bases short and J 1 base short, with 10 bases between. In germline, CDR1 is SGHTA, CDR2 FQGTGA. CDR3 region: CASSPREGTDTQYF. CDR3 bases: TGTGCCAGCAGCCCCCGGGAAGGCACAGATACGCAGTATTTT.

The chain couples TRBV7-9 to TRBJ1-2, with D maybe TRBD1 (5 bases). V lost 5 bases to trimming and J lost 3 bases, with 22 bases between them. Germline assignment: CDR1 SEHNR and CDR2 FQNEAQ (reference sequence). This CDR3 has 17 residues. CDR3 nucleotides: TGTGCCAGCAGCGGACGGGGCAGACTAGGGGCGGACTATGGCTACACCTTC. Its protein product is CASSGRGRLGADYGYTF.

V and J are TRBV14 and TRBJ2-2; 14 bases map to TRBD2. The ends lost 4 bases at V and 4 bases at J; junction bases unmatched: 5. The CDR3 contains 17 residues. CDR1 and CDR2 (germline): SGHDN, FVKESK. CDR3 DNA: TGTGCCAGCAGCCGAGGACTAGCGGGAGGCTCCACCGGGGAGCTGTTTTTT. Translated, it gives CASSRGLAGGSTGELFF.

CDR3 sequence: CAWSVPGFNQPQHF. The CDR3 DNA follows: TGTGCCTGGAGTGTACCGGGTTTCAATCAGCCCCAGCATTTT. The rearrangement joins TRBV30 to TRBJ1-5; D not certain. Per germline, CDR1 GTSNPN and CDR2 SVGIG (reference sequence). The CDR3 has 14 residues. V shed 0 bases and J shed 3 bases, with 9 bases lying between them.

The V gene is TRBV18, the J gene TRBJ1-5; D remains ambiguous. The CDR3 extends over 17 amino acids. Germline V gene data show CDR1 as KGHSH and CDR2 as LQKENI. Trimming removed 1 base from V and 6 bases from J, with 19 bases in between. The CDR3 reads CASSPRGYGSPAQPQHF. CDR3 bases: TGTGCCAGCTCACCACGAGGGTACGGGTCCCCCGCTCAGCCCCAGCATTTT.

The V and J genes are TRBV3-1 (or the pseudogene TRBV3-2) and TRBJ1-3; weak D call: TRBD1 (6 bases). The CDR3 has 15 residues. The V and J ends lost 0 bases and 4 bases respectively, with 10 bases between them. CDR1 and CDR2 (germline): LGHDT, YNNKEL (reference sequence). This CDR3 reads CASSQDTGPGNTIYF. CDR3 nucleotide sequence: TGTGCCAGCAGCCAAGACACAGGGCCCGGAAACACCATATATTTT.

The genes are TRBV5-8 and TRBJ1-5; 7 bases line up with TRBD1. The CDR3 sequence is 13 residues long. Germline CDR1 is SGHTS and CDR2 is YDEGEE. The J segment lost 6 bases and the V segment lost 1 base, leaving 1 base of the junction unmatched. CDR3 in DNA: TGTGCCAGCAGCTTGAGGGGGCCTCAGCCCCAGCATTTT. This gives the protein CASSLRGPQPQHF.

The rearrangement links TRBV20-1 to TRBJ2-5; D tentatively reads TRBD1 or TRBD2 (6 bases each). The CDR3 has 15 amino acids. Trimming cost V 3 bases and J 5 bases, with 19 bases left between them. Looked up from germline, CDR1 is DFQATT and CDR2 is SNEGSKA (reference sequence). CDR3 bases: TGCAGTGCTAGTGGGGGGCCCACCCCGGTTGAGACCCAGTACTTC. Its translation is CSASGGPTPVETQYF.

V usage is TRBV15 and J usage is TRBJ1-2; D not certain. There are 12 residues in the CDR3. V was cut by 5 bases and J by 2 bases, with 6 bases left in between. CDR1 is LNHNV and CDR2 is YYDKDF in the germline V gene (reference sequence). The CDR3 region has the DNA TGTGCCACCAGCCCAAGCAACTATGGCTACACCTTC. It encodes CATSPSNYGYTF.

This clone was counted a few times. The genes are TRBV5-4 and TRBJ1-1, with a tentative D call TRBD1 (6 bases). The CDR3 is 14 residues long. V was cut by 4 bases and J by 0 bases, with 10 bases left in between. Germline values: CDR1 SGHNT, CDR2 YYREEE (reference sequence). The CDR3 sequence is CASSQGTVNTEAFF. CDR3 nucleotides: TGTGCCAGCAGCCAGGGGACGGTGAACACTGAAGCTTTCTTT.

The chain is built from TRBV5-4 and TRBJ1-1; a possible D gene is TRBD1 (5 bases). Deletions cut 0 bases from V and 6 bases from J, with 12 bases between. Germline V gene data show CDR1 as SGHNT and CDR2 as YYREEE (reference sequence). This CDR3 has 14 residues. CDR3 in DNA: TGTGCCAGCAGCTTGGACAGGAAGATATCTGAAGCTTTCTTT. This sequence encodes CASSLDRKISEAFF.

The rearrangement uses TRBV10-3 and TRBJ1-5; TRBD1 agrees at 7 bases. CDR1 and CDR2 from the germline V gene are ENHRY and SYGVKD. CDR3 length: 15 residues. Trimming at V came to 10 bases and at J to 0 bases, leaving 9 bases not matched to a gene. In DNA form, the CDR3 reads TGTGCCACCCAAGGGGGCACCTATAGCAATCAGCCCCAGCATTTT. This sequence encodes CATQGGTYSNQPQHF.

This clone appeared a single time. The gene calls are TRBV19 and TRBJ1-5; 7 bases align to TRBD1. The CDR3 consists of 15 residues. Germline CDR1 reads LNHDA; CDR2 reads SQIVND (reference sequence). V was pared by 5 bases and J by 2 bases, with 6 bases of the junction left unmatched. CDR3: CASSPIGQGNQPQHF. The CDR3 nucleotides are TGTGCCAGTAGTCCGATAGGACAGGGCAATCAGCCCCAGCATTTT.

The CDR3 here is CASSVSRISSGANVLTF. For the CDR3, the DNA is TGTGCCAGCAGTGTGTCCAGGATATCCTCTGGGGCCAACGTCCTGACTTTC. This chain uses TRBV2 with TRBJ2-6; D call uncertain. CDR3 size: 17 residues. Germline V gene sequence: CDR1 SNHLY, CDR2 FYNNEI. With 4 bases removed from V and 0 bases from J, the gap between germline ends came to 13 bases.

The chain employs TRBV30 and TRBJ1-3; 7 bases are shared with TRBD1. The junction had 9 bases not matched to a gene; V was cut back by 1 base and J by 9 bases. The CDR3 runs to 14 residues. Germline CDR1 reads GTSNPN; CDR2 reads SVGIG (reference sequence). CDR3 loop: CAWSGSLQGGTIYF. The CDR3, as DNA: TGTGCCTGGAGTGGCAGCCTCCAGGGGGGCACCATATATTTT.

The genes are TRBV7-8 and TRBJ1-3; the D is unclear. CDR1 and CDR2 from the germline V gene are SGHVS and FQNEAQ. Trimming took off 1 base at V and 0 bases at J, with 10 bases between the two ends. CDR3 length: 16 residues. CDR3 bases: TGTGCCAGCAGCTTAGGTGCGGCTGGCTCTGGAAACACCATATATTTT. Protein product: CASSLGAAGSGNTIYF.

The rearrangement joins TRBV4-1 to TRBJ2-7, with D perhaps matching TRBD2 (6 bases). Per the germline V gene, CDR1 is MGHRA and CDR2 is YSYEKL. The CDR3 runs 13 residues. Trimming pared 3 bases from V and 6 bases from J, leaving 12 bases between. CDR3 sequence reads: CASSHRLEVEQYF. The CDR3 nucleotides read TGCGCCAGCAGCCATCGACTAGAGGTCGAGCAGTACTTC.

The chain is built from TRBV28 and TRBJ2-7; 9 nucleotides align to TRBD1. J lost 7 bases, V lost 6 bases, and 16 bases had no gene match. The CDR3 is made up of 16 amino acids. Looked up from germline, CDR1 is MDHEN and CDR2 is SYDVKM. In DNA, the CDR3 is TGTGCCAGCAGCCCCCCAAGGGGACAGGGTCTTGGGGAGCAGTACTTC. It is translated as CASSPPRGQGLGEQYF.

A few counts support this clone. Here the CDR3 reads CAWSSLRGNTIYF. Here the CDR3 DNA reads TGTGCCTGGAGTTCGCTCAGGGGAAACACCATATATTTT. This chain joins TRBV30 and TRBJ1-3; D gene ambiguous. The CDR3 has 13 amino acids. The V and J ends lost 2 bases and 4 bases respectively, with 9 bases between them. The germline gives CDR1 GTSNPN, CDR2 SVGIG (reference sequence).

CDR3 sequence: CASSYSGGGVNYGYTF. The CDR3 nucleotides read TGTGCCAGCAGTTATTCCGGGGGGGGTGTGAACTATGGCTACACCTTC. The V call is TRBV6-6, the J call TRBJ1-2, with D tentatively TRBD1 (5 bases). The CDR3 runs to 16 residues. Germline loops: CDR1 MNHNY, CDR2 SVGAGI (reference sequence). V shed 3 bases and J shed 2 bases, with 16 bases lying between them.

This clone was seen once. The chain couples TRBV29-1 to TRBJ2-1; 9 bases agree with TRBD2. Germline assignment: CDR1 SQVTM and CDR2 ANQGSEA. This CDR3 region has 15 residues. V trimming: 7 bases; J trimming: 6 bases; junction bases outside the gene matches: 13. In nucleotides, the CDR3 is TGCAGCGCTAGGGGAAATAGCGGGAGAGGCAATGAGCAGTTCTTC. It translates to CSARGNSGRGNEQFF.

This clone was observed a few times. The CDR3 DNA reads TGTGCCACTTCCCCGACTAGCGGAGCCAATGAGCAGTTCTTC. Translation gives CATSPTSGANEQFF. The rearrangement links TRBV15 to TRBJ2-1; TRBD2 matches at 9 bases. With 9 bases clipped from V and 6 bases from J, the junction kept 9 bases outside the gene matches. Germline V CDR1 and CDR2: LNHNV, YYDKDF (reference sequence). This CDR3 comprises 14 residues.

V gene TRBV28 combines with J gene TRBJ2-1, with TRBD2 matching over 7 bases. The CDR3 runs to 14 residues. Germline V gives CDR1 MDHEN, CDR2 SYDVKM. V shed 5 bases and J 7 bases; nucleotides not matched to a gene: 8. CDR3 region: CASSEAGDANEQFF. CDR3 in DNA: TGTGCCAGCAGTGAGGCGGGAGATGCTAATGAGCAGTTCTTC. The whole variable domain, filled in from reference TRBV28 and TRBJ2-1, reads DVKVTQSSRYLVKRTGEKVFLECVQDMDHENMFWYRQDPGLGLRLIYFSYDVKMKEKGDIPEGYSVSREKKERFSLILESASTNQTSMYLCASSEAGDANEQFFGPGTRLTVL.

V usage is TRBV9 and J usage is TRBJ2-7; a possible D gene is TRBD1 (6 bases). In germline, CDR1 is SGDLS, CDR2 YYNGEE. The CDR3 extends over 13 amino acids. V lost 0 bases, J lost 9 bases, and 13 bases lay in between. The CDR3 DNA is TGTGCCAGCAGCGTAGGGCCGGAGACAGGGCAGTACTTC. This codes for CASSVGPETGQYF. The whole variable domain, filled in from reference TRBV9 and TRBJ2-7, reads DSGVTQTPKHLITATGQRVTLRCSPRSGDLSVYWYQQSLDQGLQFLIQYYNGEERAKGNILERFSAQQFPDLHSELNLSSLELGDSALYFCASSVGPETGQYFGPGTRLTVT.

V and J are TRBV6-1 and TRBJ1-1; no firm D call. Germline CDR1 MNHNS, CDR2 SASEGT. This CDR3 region has 12 residues. V was pared by 0 bases and J by 6 bases, with 5 bases between. This chain's CDR3 is CASSEASPEAFF. CDR3 nucleotides: TGTGCCAGCAGTGAAGCTAGTCCTGAAGCTTTCTTT.